This T cell receptor beta chain was identified during a study of beta chain features in type 1 diabetes. Overall study: Investigators examined nearly 110,000,000 sorted cells across all samples. General study results and limits: With patients and controls alike, PCR might favor shorter templates to an equal degree. Moderate but significant shortening of TCRB CDR3s was recorded in all four CD4+ subsets from Type 1 diabetes patients.

Reverse transcribing all isolated RNA meant expressed TCRB transcripts were sequenced. Sequencing was performed with immunoSEQ multiplex PCR; in TCRdb, only in-frame clones are kept and a portion is missing. This sample has roughly 400,000 clones, with 11% to 15% found just once. The CDR3 covers 11 residues. Germline V gene lookup returns CDR1 GTSNPN and CDR2 SVGIG (reference sequence). V lost 4 bases to trimming and J lost 6 bases, with 6 bases between them. Regarding this clone: The antigen remains unidentified.

Averaging approximately 0.11 L, one heparinised blood draw was given by each donor. The chain carries TRBV30 and TRBJ2-2, with D possibly being TRBD1 (6 bases). The TCR was taken from a man aged 25 to 40 in good health. The source material was naive CD4+ T cells from blood. The CDR3 sequence: CAWTGAGELFF. The CDR3 DNA is TGTGCCTGGACAGGGGCCGGGGAGCTGTTTTTT.